The 31 T cell receptor beta chains listed next were all sequenced from one sample in a study of neoadjuvant anti-PD-1 for oral cavity cancer. Some clones are missing from TCRdb's copy, which holds only in-frame ones; the method was immunoSEQ multiplex PCR. Of around 81,000 clones in the sample, more than 80% were seen once. Sequenced material: PBMCs, taken before nivolumab (anti-PD-1) treatment. The receptors originated from a person between 35 and 79 years old with oral cavity squamous cell carcinoma.

This clone was found once. The chain links TRBV5-1 to TRBJ2-2; unclear D gene. CDR1 and CDR2 (germline): SGHRS, YFSETQ. V was clipped by 2 bases and J by 3 bases, with 5 bases between them. This CDR3 has 13 residues. The CDR3 spells CASSFTHTGELFF. As DNA, the CDR3 is TGCGCCAGCAGCTTCACCCACACCGGGGAGCTGTTTTTT.

This clone was recorded only once. The chain employs TRBV7-2 and TRBJ1-2; D remains unclear. The CDR3 covers 12 residues. Germline V lookup: CDR1 SGHTA, CDR2 FQGNSA. Trimming took 5 bases from V and 4 from J, leaving 8 bases between them. The CDR3 DNA follows: TGTGCCAGCAGCCTGGAAAGCTATGGCTACACCTTC. Its protein product is CASSLESYGYTF.

Sample share makes this clone medium-sized (0.01 to 0.1%). V is TRBV5-1 and J is TRBJ2-7; 7 bases match TRBD1. CDR1 is SGHRS, CDR2 YFSETQ, per germline. After removal of 0 bases from V and 4 bases from J, the junction contained 4 bases not matched to a gene. The CDR3 totals 14 residues. CDR3 protein: CASSLAGQAYEQYF. The DNA of the CDR3 is TGCGCCAGCAGCTTGGCCGGACAGGCTTACGAGCAGTACTTC.

The chain is built from TRBV29-1 and TRBJ2-1; D possibly corresponds to TRBD2 (5 bases). V lost 7 bases, J lost 1 base, and 14 bases lay in between. This CDR3 comprises 14 residues. From germline, CDR1 is SQVTM and CDR2 ANQGSEA. CDR3 nucleotide sequence: TGCAGCGCTCACACTAGTAAGTCCTACAATGAGCAGTTCTTC. It translates to CSAHTSKSYNEQFF.

The chain carries TRBV5-5 and TRBJ2-7; 8 nucleotides match TRBD1. Germline V lookup: CDR1 SGHKS, CDR2 YYEKEE (reference sequence). The CDR3 covers 14 residues. The V and J ends lost 4 bases and 2 bases, in that order; junction bases with no gene match: 5. The CDR3, as DNA: TGTGCCAGCAGCGCGGACAGGGAGCCCTACGAGCAGTACTTC. Its translation: CASSADREPYEQYF.

This clone was observed a single time. V gene TRBV10-3 combines with J gene TRBJ1-2; D call uncertain. CDR3 length equals 14 residues. Per the germline V gene, CDR1 is ENHRY and CDR2 is SYGVKD. Trimming pared 4 bases from V and 2 bases from J, leaving 11 bases between. The CDR3 sequence is CAISAVDLNYGYTF. CDR3 sequence (DNA): TGTGCCATCAGTGCGGTGGACTTAAACTATGGCTACACCTTC.

Points on this clone: This same CDR3 is encoded by further DNA sequences in the sample. The V and J genes are TRBV5-1 and TRBJ2-7; TRBD2 matches at 14 bases. CDR3 length: 16 amino acids. After removal of 4 bases from V and 0 bases from J, the junction contained 3 bases not matched to a gene. Germline V CDR1 and CDR2: SGHRS, YFSETQ. The CDR3 loop reads CASSTGTSGSSYEQYF. CDR3 nucleotides: TGCGCCAGCAGCACGGGGACTAGCGGGAGCTCCTACGAGCAGTACTTC.

The CDR3 is CAISESSGSNEQYF. The CDR3 coding sequence is TGTGCCATCAGTGAGTCTAGCGGGAGTAACGAGCAGTACTTC. This chain uses TRBV10-3 with TRBJ2-7, with TRBD2 identical over 9 bases. The CDR3 sequence is 14 residues long. Looked up from germline, CDR1 is ENHRY and CDR2 is SYGVKD. Trimming took 0 bases from V and 5 from J; bases not matched to a gene: 2.

The chain links TRBV10-3 to TRBJ1-1, with unresolved D. CDR1 is ENHRY and CDR2 is SYGVKD in the germline V gene. Trimming left V 8 bases short and J 1 base short, with 11 bases between. The CDR3 loop spans 13 amino acids. In DNA, the CDR3 is TGTGCCATCCGCGCATCCCCGAACACTGAAGCTTTCTTT. The encoded protein is CAIRASPNTEAFF.

This clone was counted only a few times. V and J are TRBV2 and TRBJ2-7, with a possible D match to TRBD1 (6 bases). V lost 0 bases and J lost 2, with 11 bases in between. The CDR3 runs 15 residues. Germline CDR1 reads SNHLY; CDR2 reads FYNNEI. CDR3 nucleotide sequence: TGTGCCAGCAGTGAAGCCCCAGGGGCAGCCTACGAGCAGTACTTC. Translating gives CASSEAPGAAYEQYF.

CDR3 amino acids: CASTLSPLPSTDTQYF. CDR3 coding DNA: TGTGCCAGCACCCTATCCCCCCTCCCCAGCACAGATACGCAGTATTTT. This chain connects TRBV2 to TRBJ2-3; D uncertain. The CDR3 runs 16 residues. V was trimmed by 7 bases and J by 0 bases, leaving 17 bases between them. CDR1 and CDR2 (germline): SNHLY, FYNNEI. Together with reference TRBV2 and TRBJ2-3, the CDR3 gives the full variable domain: EPEVTQTPSHQVTQMGQEVILRCVPISNHLYFYWYRQILGQKVEFLVSFYNNEISEKSEIFDDQFSVERPDGSNFTLKIRSTKLEDSAMYFCASTLSPLPSTDTQYFGPGTRLTVL.

The chain links TRBV4-1 to TRBJ2-1; 13 positions agree with TRBD2. Looked up from germline, CDR1 is MGHRA and CDR2 is YSYEKL. The trim removed 1 base at V and 4 bases at J, leaving 7 bases unmatched. The length of the CDR3 is 18 residues. The chain's CDR3 is CASSQGGTSGTLYNEQFF. The CDR3 DNA follows: TGCGCCAGCAGCCAAGGGGGGACTAGCGGGACTCTTTACAATGAGCAGTTCTTC.

The rearrangement links TRBV5-1 to TRBJ1-1, with TRBD1 matching over 8 bases. V lost 0 bases to trimming and J lost 0 bases; unmatched junction nucleotides: 4. The germline gives CDR1 SGHRS, CDR2 YFSETQ. The CDR3 runs to 16 residues. In nucleotides, the CDR3 is TGCGCCAGCAGCTTGGAAGGACAGGGTATGAACACTGAAGCTTTCTTT. This gives the protein CASSLEGQGMNTEAFF. The complete variable domain, with remaining parts taken from reference TRBV5-1 and TRBJ1-1, reads KAGVTQTPRYLIKTRGQQVTLSCSPISGHRSVSWYQQTPGQGLQFLFEYFSETQRNKGNFPGRFSGRQFSNSRSEMNVSTLELGDSALYLCASSLEGQGMNTEAFFGQGTRLTVV.

The chain carries TRBV6-5 and TRBJ1-2; 11 bases are shared with TRBD1. CDR1 and CDR2 from the germline V gene are MNHEY and SVGAGI. The CDR3 sequence is 13 residues long. The ends lost 6 bases at V and 7 bases at J; junction bases unmatched: 4. CDR3 protein: CASSGQGASGYTF. The CDR3 DNA sequence: TGTGCCAGCAGCGGACAGGGGGCGAGTGGCTACACCTTC.

This chain links TRBV14 with TRBJ1-3; D ambiguous. V lost 0 bases and J 7 bases, leaving 4 bases between the germline ends. The CDR3 has 12 amino acids. Looked up from germline, CDR1 is SGHDN and CDR2 is FVKESK. Here the CDR3 DNA reads TGTGCCAGCAGCCAAGATCGGAACACCATATATTTT. Protein product: CASSQDRNTIYF. Filled out from reference TRBV14 and TRBJ1-3, the complete variable domain reads EAGVTQFPSHSVIEKGQTVTLRCDPISGHDNLYWYRRVMGKEIKFLLHFVKESKQDESGMPNNRFLAERTGGTYSTLKVQPAELEDSGVYFCASSQDRNTIYFGEGSWLTVV.

The rearrangement uses TRBV4-1 and TRBJ2-7; possibly TRBD2 for D (5 bases). This CDR3 comprises 13 residues. The V gene's germline CDR1 is MGHRA and CDR2 YSYEKL. V gave up 4 bases and J gave up 1 base, with 8 bases separating them. The CDR3 bases are TGCGCCAGCAGCCCGGACTTTTCCTACGAGCAGTACTTC. The encoded protein is CASSPDFSYEQYF.

This chain connects TRBV9 to TRBJ1-2, with no clear D. Trimming removed 1 base from V and 8 bases from J, with 9 bases in between. The CDR3 has 12 residues. From germline, CDR1 is SGDLS and CDR2 YYNGEE. This CDR3 is CASSVREGGYTF. CDR3 DNA sequence: TGTGCCAGCAGCGTAAGGGAGGGCGGCTACACCTTC.

The V call is TRBV9, the J call TRBJ2-4, with 12 bases identical to TRBD2. Germline V gene data show CDR1 as SGDLS and CDR2 as YYNGEE. V shed 0 bases, J shed 3 bases, and the junction held 10 bases outside the gene matches. CDR3 length: 19 amino acids. The CDR3 region has the DNA TGTGCCAGCAGCGTAGCCTCGGGACTAGCGGGTGGAGACAAAAACATTCAGTACTTC. It is translated as CASSVASGLAGGDKNIQYF.

CDR3 DNA: TGTGCCAGCAGCGCCTCAGGACTAGCGGTAACCGGGGAGCTGTTTTTT. The encoded protein is CASSASGLAVTGELFF. The rearrangement uses TRBV11-2 and TRBJ2-2, with 10 positions matching TRBD2. V lost 5 bases and J lost 5; bases outside the gene matches: 8. The CDR3 runs 16 residues. Germline V gives CDR1 SGHAT, CDR2 FQNNGV.

The chain carries TRBV6-1 and TRBJ2-5, with TRBD1 identical over 7 bases. V shed 5 bases, J shed 2 bases, and the junction held 2 bases outside the gene matches. The CDR3 loop spans 13 amino acids. CDR1 is MNHNS and CDR2 is SASEGT in the germline V gene. CDR3 in amino acids: CASSPGQQETQYF. The CDR3 region has the DNA TGTGCCAGCAGTCCGGGACAGCAAGAGACCCAGTACTTC.

The chain joins TRBV5-5 to TRBJ1-4; D call uncertain. Trimming left V 0 bases short and J 8 bases short, with 14 bases between. CDR3 length: 15 residues. The V gene's germline CDR1 is SGHKS and CDR2 YYEKEE (reference sequence). The CDR3 sequence: CASSLAFGDLEKLFF. For the CDR3, the DNA is TGTGCCAGCAGCTTGGCTTTCGGCGATTTGGAAAAACTGTTTTTT. Complete variable domain (other parts from reference TRBV5-5 and TRBJ1-4): DAGVTQSPTHLIKTRGQQVTLRCSPISGHKSVSWYQQVLGQGPQFIFQYYEKEERGRGNFPDRFSARQFPNYSSELNVNALLLGDSALYLCASSLAFGDLEKLFFGSGTQLSVL.

The CDR3 loop is CASSTDREVRGYTF. For the CDR3, the DNA is TGTGCCAGCAGCACGGACAGGGAGGTTCGCGGCTACACCTTC. The rearrangement joins TRBV11-2 to TRBJ1-2; 8 bases map to TRBD1. J lost 8 bases, V lost 5 bases, and 10 bases had no gene match. Germline CDR1 is SGHAT and CDR2 is FQNNGV. This CDR3 has 14 amino acids.

This rearrangement joins TRBV5-1 to TRBJ2-7, with a possible D match to TRBD1 (6 bases). The germline V gene encodes CDR1 SGHRS and CDR2 YFSETQ. Deletions cut 4 bases from V and 3 bases from J, with 11 bases between. The CDR3 covers 13 residues. The chain's CDR3 is CASSRDTYYEQYF. The CDR3 nucleotides read TGCGCCAGCAGCCGGGACACCTACTACGAGCAGTACTTC. The variable domain in full, with the rest retrieved from reference TRBV5-1 and TRBJ2-7, is KAGVTQTPRYLIKTRGQQVTLSCSPISGHRSVSWYQQTPGQGLQFLFEYFSETQRNKGNFPGRFSGRQFSNSRSEMNVSTLELGDSALYLCASSRDTYYEQYFGPGTRLTVT.

The chain carries TRBV28 and TRBJ2-5; tentatively, D is TRBD2 (6 bases). The V end was cut by 4 bases, the J end by 1 base, with 19 bases between. The CDR3 is made up of 17 amino acids. The germline CDR1 and CDR2 sequences are MDHEN and SYDVKM. The CDR3 nucleotides read TGTGCCAGCAGTTCGTCCCCGGGACTGACCTTCCAAGAGACCCAGTACTTC. It is translated as CASSSSPGLTFQETQYF.

On this clone: The junction does not match germline at one end; this may be a read error. CDR3 DNA: TGTGCCAGCACACCGGTACAGGGAAACACTGAAGCTTTCTTT. It encodes CASTPVQGNTEAFF. The V and J genes are TRBV18 and TRBJ1-1, with D perhaps TRBD1 (6 bases). This CDR3 region has 14 residues. Per the germline V gene, CDR1 is KGHSH and CDR2 is LQKENI.

The chain recombines TRBV5-6 with TRBJ2-2; tentatively, D is TRBD2 (6 bases). V lost 3 bases to trimming and J lost 4 bases, with 19 bases between them. Germline values: CDR1 SGHDT, CDR2 YYEEEE. The CDR3 runs to 17 residues. The CDR3 DNA sequence: TGTGCCAGCAGCTCCTCCGGGAGAGTCTGGGGCACCGGGGAGCTGTTTTTT. It yields the protein CASSSSGRVWGTGELFF.

The chain has TRBV10-3 and TRBJ2-1; 13 bases fit TRBD2. Unmatched junction bases numbered 9, after V lost 8 bases and J lost 8 bases. CDR1 and CDR2 (germline): ENHRY, SYGVKD. The length of the CDR3 is 15 residues. The CDR3 nucleotides read TGTGCCATCCGGGGGAGGACTAGCGGGAGTGATGAGCAGTTCTTC. It codes for CAIRGRTSGSDEQFF.

The sample holds one count of this clone. V is TRBV5-1 and J is TRBJ2-7, with a weak D call TRBD1 (6 bases). V lost 4 bases, J lost 1 base, and 15 bases lay in between. This CDR3 contains 15 residues. CDR1 is SGHRS and CDR2 is YFSETQ in the germline V gene. The CDR3: CASSTGWTDSYEQYF. Written as DNA, the CDR3 is TGCGCCAGCAGCACCGGGTGGACAGATTCCTACGAGCAGTACTTC.

The genes are TRBV5-8 and TRBJ2-1; no firm D call. The germline gives CDR1 SGHTS, CDR2 YDEGEE. V was cut by 2 bases and J by 3 bases, with 15 bases left in between. This CDR3 is built from 16 residues. The CDR3 nucleotides read TGTGCCAGCAGCTTAGAGTTTACAGTGAACTACAATGAGCAGTTCTTC. Its translation: CASSLEFTVNYNEQFF. The full variable domain, with the rest looked up from reference TRBV5-8 and TRBJ2-1, is EAGVTQSPTHLIKTRGQQATLRCSPISGHTSVYWYQQALGLGLQFLLWYDEGEERNRGNFPPRFSGRQFPNYSSELNVNALELEDSALYLCASSLEFTVNYNEQFFGPGTRLTVL.

CDR3 region: CASSRRVDVSGANVLTF. The CDR3 region has the DNA TGTGCCAGCAGCCGGAGGGTCGATGTCTCTGGGGCCAACGTCCTGACTTTC. The chain is built from TRBV11-2 and TRBJ2-6; TRBD2 is a possible D gene (6 bases). CDR3 length: 17 residues. Germline CDR1 SGHAT, CDR2 FQNNGV. V lost 5 bases, J lost 0 bases, and 14 bases lay in between.

The chain joins TRBV9 to TRBJ2-5; D gene uncertain. From germline, CDR1 is SGDLS and CDR2 YYNGEE. Between the trimmed V and J ends, which lost 3 bases and 5 bases, there was a span of 8 bases. This CDR3 spans 12 amino acids. CDR3: CASSDSGETQYF. CDR3 sequence (DNA): TGTGCCAGCAGCGATAGTGGGGAGACCCAGTACTTC.